This T cell receptor (beta chain) emerged from a study of early T cells in non-severe SARS-CoV-2 infection. Germline V gene sequence: CDR1 MNHEY, CDR2 SMNVEV (reference sequence). This CDR3 region has 14 residues. Trimming took off 4 bases at V and 8 bases at J, with 17 bases between the two ends. Study results and limitations: A preference for anti-spike CD8 responses marked VDJdb matching, which missed private and CD4 specificities.

Turning to this clonotype: What it binds is not known.

Unique molecular identifiers were affixed to single, distinct cDNA molecules. MiXCR, applied by TCRdb to the 5' RACE reads, yields one record per CDR3 protein. The table includes around 49,000 distinct CDR3 sequences, approximately 4.1% detected once. The TCR originated in an adult who was a healthcare worker with PCR-confirmed SARS-CoV-2 infection or an uninfected control (not recorded which). The chain links TRBV27 to TRBJ1-2; D might be TRBD1 (5 bases). Sequencing used whole blood. CDR3 in amino acids: CASSSKNWGGGYTF. CDR3 nucleotides: TGTGCCAGCAGTTCCAAAAATTGGGGCGGGGGCTACACCTTC.